The clone carrying this T cell receptor beta chain was recorded at least ten times. This sample is part of a study of blood T cell repertoires in COVID-19. Study-level background: COVID-19 samples, acute and convalescent, were from the United States, Italy and Spain.

Authors' methods: Scientists estimated how many nucleated cells there were by amplifying reference gene primers. Profiled with immunoSEQ multiplex PCR; TCRdb holds only in-frame clones, not every one. V and J calls and clone size follow that table, whereas D and trimming were derived from the DNA. The sample records 210,000 or so clones, about 88% being singletons. The specimen sequenced was peripheral blood. The clonotype was recovered from a woman aged 55-75 years with acute or convalescent COVID-19.

The CDR3 here is CASSESITGTDTQYF. CDR3 nucleotides: TGCGCCAGCAGTGAGTCGATAACCGGGACAGATACGCAGTATTTT. V is TRBV10-1 and J is TRBJ2-3, with D unclear. V was pared by 0 bases and J by 3 bases, with 10 bases between. This CDR3 region has 15 residues. Germline V lookup: CDR1 WNHNN, CDR2 SYGVQD (reference sequence).